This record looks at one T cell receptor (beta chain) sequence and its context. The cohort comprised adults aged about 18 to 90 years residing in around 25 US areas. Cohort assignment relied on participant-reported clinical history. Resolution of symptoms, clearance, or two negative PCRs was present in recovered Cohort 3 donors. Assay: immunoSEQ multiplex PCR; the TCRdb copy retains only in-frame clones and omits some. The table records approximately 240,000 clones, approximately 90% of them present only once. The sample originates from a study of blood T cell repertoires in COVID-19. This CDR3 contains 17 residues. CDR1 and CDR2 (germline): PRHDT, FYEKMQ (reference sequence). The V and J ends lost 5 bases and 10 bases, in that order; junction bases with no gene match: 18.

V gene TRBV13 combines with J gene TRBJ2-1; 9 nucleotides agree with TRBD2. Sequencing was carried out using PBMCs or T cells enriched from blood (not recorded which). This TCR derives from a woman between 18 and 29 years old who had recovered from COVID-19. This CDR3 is CASSPSWWTSDPGEQFF. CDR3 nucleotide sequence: TGTGCCAGCAGCCCCAGTTGGTGGACTAGCGACCCTGGGGAGCAGTTCTTC.